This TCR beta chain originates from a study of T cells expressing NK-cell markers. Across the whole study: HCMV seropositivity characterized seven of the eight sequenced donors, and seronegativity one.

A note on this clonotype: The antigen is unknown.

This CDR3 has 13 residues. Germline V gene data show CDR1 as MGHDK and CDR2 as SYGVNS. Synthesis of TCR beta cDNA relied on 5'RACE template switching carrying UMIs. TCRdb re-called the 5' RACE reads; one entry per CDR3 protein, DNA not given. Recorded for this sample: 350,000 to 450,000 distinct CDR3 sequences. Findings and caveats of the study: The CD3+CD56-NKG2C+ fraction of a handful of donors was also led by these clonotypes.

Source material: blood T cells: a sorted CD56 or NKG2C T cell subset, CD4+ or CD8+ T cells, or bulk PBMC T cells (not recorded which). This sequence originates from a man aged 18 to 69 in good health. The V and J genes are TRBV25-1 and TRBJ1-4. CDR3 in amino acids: CASSQGGDEKLFF.